The 29 T cell receptor beta chains below all came from one sample that was sequenced in a study of Ad26.COV2.S vaccination and SARS-CoV-2 variants. Generated by immunoSEQ multiplex PCR, the TCRdb table keeps only in-frame clones and is missing some. The sample has approximately 400,000 clones, more than 75% seen once. Treatment reported: approximately 18 received Ad26.COV2.S at low or high dose, single or two shots; several received placebo; per-sample allocation not given. Repertoires come from day 63 after the first vaccine or placebo injection. Sequences were derived from peripheral blood, sampled in a trial of Ad26.COV2.S vaccine versus placebo. Source of these receptors: a person aged 18 to 59 who received the Ad26.COV2.S COVID-19 vaccine or a placebo.

V is TRBV2 and J is TRBJ1-4; D is uncertain. Germline V gene sequence: CDR1 SNHLY, CDR2 FYNNEI. Trimming cost V 4 bases and J 0 bases, with 9 bases left between them. The CDR3 length is 15 residues. CDR3 amino acids: CASSGQATTNEKLFF. The CDR3 nucleotides are TGTGCCAGCAGTGGACAAGCTACAACTAATGAAAAACTGTTTTTT.

The chain employs TRBV19 and TRBJ1-5; D call uncertain. This CDR3 is built from 15 residues. Per the germline V gene, CDR1 is LNHDA and CDR2 is SQIVND (reference sequence). The V end lost 1 base, the J end lost 0 bases, and 7 bases lay between the germline ends. The CDR3 bases are TGTGCCAGTAGTATAGTTCCTTATAGCAATCAGCCCCAGCATTTT. It codes for CASSIVPYSNQPQHF.

The V and J genes are TRBV7-2 and TRBJ1-1; D ambiguous. V lost 7 bases, J lost 1 base, and 22 bases lay in between. The germline V gene encodes CDR1 SGHTA and CDR2 FQGNSA. The CDR3 sequence is 17 residues long. The CDR3 spells CASKIMGTLGKNTEAFF. CDR3 nucleotide sequence: TGTGCCAGCAAAATTATGGGCACCCTCGGAAAGAACACTGAAGCTTTCTTT.

This chain links TRBV3-1 (or the pseudogene TRBV3-2) with TRBJ2-3; D is undetermined. The germline gives CDR1 LGHDT, CDR2 YNNKEL (reference sequence). The V gene lost 6 bases and the J gene lost 0 bases, with 28 bases spanning the gap. This CDR3 contains 20 residues. The CDR3 is CASRSQDLSQKKTSTDTQYF. Written as DNA, the CDR3 is TGTGCCAGCAGGAGCCAAGATTTGAGTCAGAAAAAAACTAGCACAGATACGCAGTATTTT.

This chain links TRBV7-2 with TRBJ2-1; 13 bases agree with TRBD2. The CDR3 contains 15 residues. Germline V CDR1 and CDR2: SGHTA, FQGNSA. V lost 2 bases, J lost 9 bases, and 4 bases stayed unmatched. CDR3 sequence: CASSLLGTSGIEQFF. CDR3 DNA sequence: TGTGCCAGCAGCTTACTCGGGACTAGCGGGATTGAGCAGTTCTTC. Variable domain in full (rest from reference TRBV7-2 and TRBJ2-1): GAGVSQSPSNKVTEKGKDVELRCDPISGHTALYWYRQSLGQGLEFLIYFQGNSAPDKSGLPSDRFSAERTGGSVSTLTIQRTQQEDSAVYLCASSLLGTSGIEQFFGPGTRLTVL.

The chain recombines TRBV4-3 with TRBJ2-5; TRBD2 might be the D (6 bases). From germline, CDR1 is LGHNA and CDR2 YSLEER. CDR3 length equals 17 residues. The V end lost 1 base, the J end lost 0 bases, and 15 bases lay between the germline ends. This chain's CDR3 is CASSQGPETRYQETQYF. CDR3 DNA: TGCGCCAGCAGCCAAGGTCCTGAGACTAGGTACCAAGAGACCCAGTACTTC.

The chain has TRBV14 and TRBJ1-2; D is uncertain. V gave up 4 bases and J gave up 0 bases, with 9 bases separating them. Germline-derived CDR1 and CDR2 are SGHDN and FVKESK. CDR3 length: 14 residues. The DNA for the CDR3 is TGTGCCAGCAGCCTAGCCTCAACTAACTATGGCTACACCTTC. Residues: CASSLASTNYGYTF. The full variable domain, its missing parts supplied by reference TRBV14 and TRBJ1-2, is EAGVTQFPSHSVIEKGQTVTLRCDPISGHDNLYWYRRVMGKEIKFLLHFVKESKQDESGMPNNRFLAERTGGTYSTLKVQPAELEDSGVYFCASSLASTNYGYTFGSGTRLTVV.

In the case of this clone: This specimen includes other DNA sequences encoding the same CDR3. The rearrangement links TRBV2 to TRBJ1-1, with D perhaps TRBD1 (5 bases). The V end was cut by 5 bases, the J end by 2 bases, with 12 bases between. This CDR3 region has 14 residues. Per germline, CDR1 SNHLY and CDR2 FYNNEI. CDR3: CASSRQGTNTEAFF. Written as DNA, the CDR3 is TGTGCCAGCAGTCGGCAGGGCACCAACACTGAAGCTTTCTTT.

The chain combines TRBV5-1 with TRBJ2-2, with 7 bases lining up with TRBD1. V lost 3 bases to trimming and J lost 6 bases; unmatched junction nucleotides: 8. The CDR3 loop spans 15 amino acids. Germline V CDR1 and CDR2: SGHRS, YFSETQ. The CDR3 nucleotides read TGCGCCAGCAGCTGGGGCGACAGGGCGGCCGGGGAGCTGTTTTTT. Its translation: CASSWGDRAAGELFF.

V gene TRBV19 combines with J gene TRBJ2-6; TRBD1 agrees at 8 bases. The CDR3 extends over 20 amino acids. Losses at the gene ends were 1 base for V and 2 bases for J; bases not matched to a gene: 13. In germline, CDR1 is LNHDA, CDR2 SQIVND (reference sequence). The CDR3 DNA sequence: TGTGCCAGTAGTATAGTCCTTCGGACAGGGAAGTATACTGGGGCCAACGTCCTGACTTTC. Translating gives CASSIVLRTGKYTGANVLTF. The whole variable domain, filled in from reference TRBV19 and TRBJ2-6, reads DGGITQSPKYLFRKEGQNVTLSCEQNLNHDAMYWYRQDPGQGLRLIYYSQIVNDFQKGDIAEGYSVSREKKESFPLTVTSAQKNPTAFYLCASSIVLRTGKYTGANVLTFGAGSRLTVL.

The V and J genes are TRBV7-6 and TRBJ2-1; TRBD2 matches at 7 bases. V shed 4 bases and J 0 bases; nucleotides not matched to a gene: 6. The CDR3 runs 16 residues. Per the germline V gene, CDR1 is SGHVS and CDR2 is FNYEAQ. The CDR3 nucleotides are TGTGCCAGCAGCTCATGGGGGGGATCCTCCTACAATGAGCAGTTCTTC. Its translation is CASSSWGGSSYNEQFF. The variable domain in full, with the rest retrieved from reference TRBV7-6 and TRBJ2-1, is GAGVSQSPRYKVTKRGQDVALRCDPISGHVSLYWYRQALGQGPEFLTYFNYEAQQDKSGLPNDRFSAERPEGSISTLTIQRTEQRDSAMYRCASSSWGGSSYNEQFFGPGTRLTVL.

The rearrangement joins TRBV6-7 to TRBJ2-5; 9 bases are shared with TRBD2. TRBV6-7 falls under the ORF class, with uncertain function. This CDR3 has 19 residues. With V trimmed by 2 bases and J by 0 bases, 13 bases remained unmatched. DNA for the CDR3: TGTGCCAGCAGTTACCGAGAAATGATAGCGGGGGACAACCAAGAGACCCAGTACTTC. Amino acids: CASSYREMIAGDNQETQYF.

This CDR3 reads CASSVASGTQETQYF. As DNA, the CDR3 is TGTGCCAGCAGCGTCGCTAGCGGGACTCAAGAGACCCAGTACTTC. The chain couples TRBV9 to TRBJ2-5; TRBD2 aligns across 9 bases. This CDR3 contains 15 residues. The V gene end was trimmed by 2 bases and the J gene end by 2 bases; junction bases not matched to a gene: 4. From germline, CDR1 is SGDLS and CDR2 YYNGEE.

The V and J genes are TRBV14 and TRBJ1-5; 8 bases line up with TRBD1. With 0 bases clipped from V and 5 bases from J, the junction kept 12 bases outside the gene matches. Germline assignment: CDR1 SGHDN and CDR2 FVKESK. This CDR3 is built from 18 residues. DNA for the CDR3: TGTGCCAGCAGCCAAGAGGCTGGACAGGGCTTGCCAGATCAGCCCCAGCATTTT. Its translation: CASSQEAGQGLPDQPQHF.

The chain recombines TRBV27 with TRBJ2-1; D may correspond to TRBD1 or TRBD2 (5 bases each). This CDR3 is 15 amino acids long. The V gene's germline CDR1 is MNHEY and CDR2 SMNVEV (reference sequence). V was shortened by 10 bases and J by 1 base, with 17 bases between the two germline ends. The DNA for the CDR3 is TGTGCCATTAGGGCTAGGGGCGGGTCCTACAATGAGCAGTTCTTC. It yields the protein CAIRARGGSYNEQFF.

The V and J genes are TRBV5-4 and TRBJ1-2; D is unresolved. The CDR3 runs to 12 residues. Germline lookup yields CDR1 SGHNT and CDR2 YYREEE (reference sequence). Trimming took 1 base from V and 6 from J, leaving 7 bases between them. The CDR3 DNA is TGTGCCAGCAGCTTGAGTCCAGATGGCTACACCTTC. Protein sequence: CASSLSPDGYTF.

This chain connects TRBV2 to TRBJ1-3; D not certain. The CDR3 length is 13 residues. V lost 4 bases to trimming and J lost 2 bases, with 6 bases between them. The germline gives CDR1 SNHLY, CDR2 FYNNEI. In DNA form, the CDR3 reads TGTGCCAGCAGTGTACAGCCTGGAAACACCATATATTTT. It specifies CASSVQPGNTIYF.

The CDR3 sequence: CASSFQGAYEQYF. The CDR3 coding sequence is TGCGCCAGCAGCTTTCAGGGGGCCTACGAGCAGTACTTC. The J gene is TRBJ2-7, the V gene TRBV5-1; 7 nucleotides line up with TRBD1. There are 13 residues in the CDR3. Trimming took 2 bases from V and 2 from J; bases not matched to a gene: 1. The V gene's germline CDR1 is SGHRS and CDR2 YFSETQ. Full variable domain (rest looked up from reference TRBV5-1 and TRBJ2-7): KAGVTQTPRYLIKTRGQQVTLSCSPISGHRSVSWYQQTPGQGLQFLFEYFSETQRNKGNFPGRFSGRQFSNSRSEMNVSTLELGDSALYLCASSFQGAYEQYFGPGTRLTVT.

The V call is TRBV11-3, the J call TRBJ2-1; D is ambiguous. Germline lookup yields CDR1 SGHNT and CDR2 YENEEA. V gave up 1 base and J gave up 12 bases, with 19 bases separating them. The CDR3 loop spans 15 amino acids. The DNA of the CDR3 is TGTGCCAGCAGCTTAGGGTTTGAAACTCAAAAGGGGCAGTTCTTC. Residues: CASSLGFETQKGQFF.

The chain carries TRBV29-1 and TRBJ2-3; the D is unclear. The germline V and J ends were trimmed by 8 bases and 0 bases, with 15 bases remaining between them. Germline assignment: CDR1 SQVTM and CDR2 ANQGSEA. The CDR3 loop spans 14 amino acids. CDR3 residues: CSSLTAASTDTQYF. The DNA for the CDR3 is TGCAGCTCACTAACAGCAGCTAGCACAGATACGCAGTATTTT.

The chain has TRBV10-3 and TRBJ1-1, with D unresolved. V dropped 6 bases and J dropped 3 bases, with 11 bases sitting between them. Per germline, CDR1 ENHRY and CDR2 SYGVKD. The CDR3 covers 13 residues. Here the CDR3 reads CAISDFFDTEAFF. The CDR3 bases are TGTGCCATCAGCGACTTTTTTGACACTGAAGCTTTCTTT.

The chain links TRBV27 to TRBJ1-5; maybe TRBD1 (5 bases). The CDR3 spans 13 residues. Trimming pared 3 bases from V and 4 bases from J, leaving 7 bases between. Germline V gene sequence: CDR1 MNHEY, CDR2 SMNVEV (reference sequence). The CDR3 DNA reads TGTGCCAGCAGTTTGGGGGTGAATCAGCCCCAGCATTTT. Amino acid sequence: CASSLGVNQPQHF.

The V call is TRBV14, the J call TRBJ1-4, with no clear D. This CDR3 comprises 12 residues. Germline CDR1 reads SGHDN; CDR2 reads FVKESK. V lost 1 base and J lost 10, with 7 bases in between. The CDR3 region is CASSQARVKLFF. The DNA of the CDR3 is TGTGCCAGCAGCCAAGCTAGGGTAAAACTGTTTTTT.

The rearrangement uses TRBV19 and TRBJ2-3; tentatively, D is TRBD2 (7 bases). The V end was cut by 5 bases, the J end by 0 bases, with 15 bases between. The germline V gene encodes CDR1 LNHDA and CDR2 SQIVND (reference sequence). The CDR3 contains 16 residues. This CDR3 is CASSFQGTKSTDTQYF. The CDR3 DNA reads as TGTGCCAGTAGTTTCCAGGGGACTAAAAGCACAGATACGCAGTATTTT. The variable domain in full, completed from reference TRBV19 and TRBJ2-3, reads DGGITQSPKYLFRKEGQNVTLSCEQNLNHDAMYWYRQDPGQGLRLIYYSQIVNDFQKGDIAEGYSVSREKKESFPLTVTSAQKNPTAFYLCASSFQGTKSTDTQYFGPGTRLTVL.

The chain recombines TRBV5-1 with TRBJ1-3, with a possible D match to TRBD1 (6 bases). Trimming took 4 bases from V and 8 from J, leaving 16 bases between them. The CDR3 length is 14 residues. CDR1 is SGHRS, CDR2 YFSETQ, per germline. This chain's CDR3 is CASSPRGGADTIYF. The CDR3 DNA sequence: TGCGCCAGCAGCCCGAGGGGGGGCGCGGACACCATATATTTT.

This clone showed up just once. J is TRBJ2-7 and V is TRBV13; tentatively, D is TRBD1 or TRBD2 (5 bases each). This CDR3 is built from 14 residues. V shed 0 bases and J shed 6 bases, with 12 bases lying between them. Germline lookup yields CDR1 PRHDT and CDR2 FYEKMQ (reference sequence). CDR3 sequence (DNA): TGTGCCAGCAGCTTAGGGGGACCACCGTTCGAGCAGTACTTC. It translates to CASSLGGPPFEQYF.

V gene TRBV6-5 combines with J gene TRBJ2-3; 12 bases map to TRBD1. V gave up 6 bases and J gave up 3 bases; unmatched junction bases: 4. This CDR3 contains 15 residues. Per germline, CDR1 MNHEY and CDR2 SVGAGI. CDR3 residues: CASSPGQGATDTQYF. CDR3 nucleotide sequence: TGTGCCAGCAGCCCGGGACAGGGGGCAACAGATACGCAGTATTTT.

The chain carries TRBV28 and TRBJ2-4, with 12 bases aligning to TRBD1. Trimming at V came to 1 base and at J to 11 bases, leaving 9 bases not matched to a gene. CDR3 length: 16 residues. CDR1 MDHEN and CDR2 SYDVKM come from the germline V gene. The DNA of the CDR3 is TGTGCCAGCAGTTTATCTGGGACAGGGGGCGGAGGTTTTCAGTACTTC. It is translated as CASSLSGTGGGGFQYF.

This rearrangement joins TRBV4-1 to TRBJ2-2; 14 nucleotides agree with TRBD2. The length of the CDR3 is 19 residues. In germline, CDR1 is MGHRA, CDR2 YSYEKL. V lost 3 bases, J lost 0 bases, and 6 bases stayed unmatched. The CDR3 DNA reads TGCGCCAGCAGCCAGGGGGGACTAGCGGGAGTTGCGAACACCGGGGAGCTGTTTTTT. The encoded protein is CASSQGGLAGVANTGELFF.